This T cell receptor beta chain appears in the sequencing data of a study of cytomegalovirus exposure and HLA in healthy donors. Per the germline V gene, CDR1 is SGHTA and CDR2 is FQGNSA. The CDR3 totals 14 residues. Trimming took off 7 bases at V and 0 bases at J, with 11 bases between the two ends. Amplification used 60 Vbeta primers and 13 Jbeta primers. Here immunoSEQ multiplex PCR was the method, and the copy in TCRdb shows in-frame clones only, minus some. The sample gives 100,000 to 150,000 clones, 70% to 80% of which show up once; nearly 9.5% is in the top ten. Findings and caveats of the study: What TCR beta sequences reportedly achieved was accurate prediction of HLA-A and HLA-B alleles in most subjects. More clonal expansion characterized HLA-associated TCR beta chains than equally common others in a later analysis. Across donors, presence/absence analyses took sequencing depth to be roughly uniform.

This clone was counted only a few times. The antigen remains undetermined. This TCR derives from a woman between 50 and 59 years old in good health and CMV-seropositive. The sequencing sample was made of PBMCs. The chain joins TRBV7-2 to TRBJ2-3, with D possibly being TRBD1 (5 bases). CDR3 DNA: TGTGCCAGCACAGGGCCGCAAAGCACAGATACGCAGTATTTT. Its protein is CASTGPQSTDTQYF.